These 25 T cell receptor beta chains originate from one sample sequenced in a study of T cell repertoires in aging, cancer and after chemotherapy. Rearranged V-D-J TRB sequences were amplified with a mixed TRB-A/B primer pool. MiXCR, applied by TCRdb to the multiplex PCR reads, yields one record per CDR3 protein. In the table there are some 9,000 distinct CDR3 sequences, around 24% of which are singletons. Peripheral blood genomic DNA, not sorted cells or RNA, was the template. The source material was blood. Source of these receptors: a human donor in good health.

This clonotype is medium-sized within its sample. For the CDR3, the DNA is TGTGCCAGCAGCTTAGGGGCAGGGGATACGCAGTATTTT. It encodes CASSLGAGDTQYF. The J gene is TRBJ2-3, the V gene TRBV7-9; D is perhaps TRBD1 (5 bases). V lost 1 base to trimming and J lost 6 bases, with 8 bases between them. The CDR3 loop spans 13 amino acids. Germline-derived CDR1 and CDR2 are SEHNR and FQNEAQ (reference sequence). The full variable domain, with the rest looked up from reference TRBV7-9 and TRBJ2-3, is DTGVSQNPRHKITKRGQNVTFRCDPISEHNRLYWYRQTLGQGPEFLTYFQNEAQLEKSRLLSDRFSAERPKGSFSTLEIQRTEQGDSAMYLCASSLGAGDTQYFGPGTRLTVL.

By proportion, this clonotype is medium-sized. This chain links TRBV6-4 with TRBJ2-6; TRBD1 might be the D (5 bases). Looked up from germline, CDR1 is MRHNA and CDR2 is SNTAGT. V dropped 2 bases and J dropped 0 bases, with 5 bases sitting between them. The length of the CDR3 is 15 residues. The CDR3 DNA reads TGTGCCAGCAGTGACGGGGCCTCTGGGGCCAACGTCCTGACTTTC. It yields the protein CASSDGASGANVLTF.

This clonotype was seen more than once but under ten times. Here the CDR3 reads CASSLERIGLAGGKDNEQFF. The CDR3 bases are TGTGCCAGCAGCTTGGAGCGTATAGGACTAGCGGGAGGAAAGGACAATGAGCAGTTCTTC. This chain joins TRBV5-6 and TRBJ2-1; the match to TRBD2 covers 14 bases. Trimming at V came to 0 bases and at J to 5 bases, leaving 13 bases not matched to a gene. The CDR3 has 20 amino acids. Germline V gene data show CDR1 as SGHDT and CDR2 as YYEEEE.

This clonotype was counted between two and nine times. The chain couples TRBV7-3 to TRBJ2-1; 8 bases are shared with TRBD2. The length of the CDR3 is 13 residues. Looked up from germline, CDR1 is SGHTA and CDR2 is FQGTGA. J was trimmed by 6 bases and V by 3 bases; bases with no gene match: 1. This chain's CDR3 is CASSFREGNEQFF. DNA of the CDR3: TGTGCCAGCAGCTTTCGGGAGGGCAATGAGCAGTTCTTC.

This clonotype came up a few times. The chain recombines TRBV6-1 with TRBJ2-1, with D unresolved. The CDR3 consists of 12 residues. With 7 bases removed from V and 8 bases from J, the gap between germline ends came to 12 bases. Germline CDR1 MNHNS, CDR2 SASEGT. CDR3 coding DNA: TGTGCCAGCAAAAGCTCTAAATATGAGCAGTTCTTC. Protein sequence: CASKSSKYEQFF.

The chain joins TRBV5-1 to TRBJ1-1; D gene uncertain. Germline V CDR1 and CDR2: SGHRS, YFSETQ. Trimming left V 4 bases short and J 10 bases short, with 14 bases between. This CDR3 is built from 12 residues. The CDR3 DNA is TGCGCCAGCAGCCGGGATTCGGAAAGAGCTTTCTTT. It translates to CASSRDSERAFF.

This clonotype was picked up a small number of times. The chain is built from TRBV28 and TRBJ1-5; D gene uncertain. V was cut by 7 bases and J by 0 bases, with 16 bases left in between. CDR3 length: 16 residues. The germline gives CDR1 MDHEN, CDR2 SYDVKM. The CDR3 here is CASTQLGVYSNQPQHF. In nucleotides, the CDR3 is TGTGCCAGCACCCAGTTGGGAGTTTATAGCAATCAGCCCCAGCATTTT. Full variable domain (remainder filled in from reference TRBV28 and TRBJ1-5): DVKVTQSSRYLVKRTGEKVFLECVQDMDHENMFWYRQDPGLGLRLIYFSYDVKMKEKGDIPEGYSVSREKKERFSLILESASTNQTSMYLCASTQLGVYSNQPQHFGDGTRLSIL.

This clonotype was recorded a few times. The rearrangement links TRBV14 to TRBJ1-2, with no clear D. CDR3 length equals 13 residues. Germline V gene lookup returns CDR1 SGHDN and CDR2 FVKESK. Trimming removed 6 bases from V and 8 bases from J, with 16 bases in between. The CDR3 sequence: CASSVARMHGYTF. In nucleotides, the CDR3 is TGTGCCAGCAGTGTGGCCCGGATGCACGGCTACACCTTC.

The rearrangement uses TRBV28 and TRBJ2-7; 9 bases are shared with TRBD1. J was trimmed by 5 bases and V by 6 bases; bases with no gene match: 5. The CDR3 runs to 13 residues. Germline-derived CDR1 and CDR2 are MDHEN and SYDVKM. CDR3 DNA sequence: TGTGCCAGCAGCGGGACAGGGCTGGACGAGCAGTACTTC. Its translation: CASSGTGLDEQYF.

Turning to this clonotype: Just one base apart from a much larger clone, this may be a read error. The chain recombines TRBV7-6 with TRBJ2-7; 10 bases align to TRBD2. The CDR3 extends over 15 amino acids. V was pared by 1 base and J by 7 bases, with 7 bases of the junction left unmatched. Germline V gives CDR1 SGHVS, CDR2 FNYEAQ. This chain's CDR3 is CASSLGLAGAGEQYF. DNA of the CDR3: TGTGCCAGCAGCTTAGGGCTAGCGGGAGCTGGGGAGCAGTACTTC.

V gene TRBV5-3 combines with J gene TRBJ1-1, with D possibly matching TRBD1 (6 bases). TRBV5-3 is classed as an ORF, of uncertain function. The CDR3 is made up of 13 amino acids. V was shortened by 6 bases and J by 1 base, with 10 bases between the two germline ends. The CDR3 bases are TGTGCCAGAATCCCGGGACAGAACACTGAAGCTTTCTTT. Residues: CARIPGQNTEAFF.

Relative to its sample, this clonotype is medium-sized. This chain joins TRBV29-1 and TRBJ1-2, with D uncertain. Trimming removed 6 bases at V and 4 bases at J, with 21 bases between. Per the germline V gene, CDR1 is SQVTM and CDR2 is ANQGSEA. The CDR3 consists of 15 residues. Written as DNA, the CDR3 is TGCAGCGTCCCAAAAGACGGGTCGTATTTCTATGGCTACACCTTC. Amino acids: CSVPKDGSYFYGYTF.

This clonotype was found once. The J gene is TRBJ2-7, the V gene TRBV10-1; 11 bases fit TRBD2. V was pared by 5 bases and J by 7 bases, with 10 bases of the junction left unmatched. Germline assignment: CDR1 WNHNN and CDR2 SYGVQD (reference sequence). The CDR3 has 15 amino acids. CDR3 bases: TGCGCCAGCAGTTTAGCGGGAGGGCCGTACAATGAGCAGTACTTC. As protein: CASSLAGGPYNEQYF.

This clonotype was seen a handful of times. One end of the junction does not line up with germline, which may come from a read error. The chain combines TRBV6-2 or TRBV6-3 with TRBJ2-3, with D maybe TRBD2 (6 bases). CDR1 MNHEY and CDR2 SVGEGT come from the germline V gene. CDR3 length: 14 amino acids. Here the CDR3 reads CASSDSIRGDTQYF. The CDR3 DNA follows: TGTGCCAGCAGTGACTCGATCCGGGGGGATACGCAGTATTTT.

This clonotype was counted a few times. One end of the junction does not line up with germline, which may come from a read error. The rearrangement uses TRBV6-2 or TRBV6-3 and TRBJ2-5; D is tentatively TRBD1 or TRBD2 (5 bases each). The length of the CDR3 is 14 residues. Germline V lookup: CDR1 MNHEY, CDR2 SVGEGT. The CDR3 nucleotides are TGTGCCAGCAGTTACTTGGGGCCCTGGGAGACGAGGCACTTC. Its protein is CASSYLGPWETRHF.

This chain uses TRBV11-2 with TRBJ2-2, with a possible D match to TRBD1 (6 bases). The CDR3 contains 15 residues. Looked up from germline, CDR1 is SGHAT and CDR2 is FQNNGV. Trimming cost V 2 bases and J 6 bases, with 13 bases left between them. The CDR3 nucleotides are TGTGCCAGCAGCTTAAACAGGGCCCGTGCCGGGGAGCTGTTTTTT. Amino acid sequence: CASSLNRARAGELFF.

The table lists this clonotype with a few counts. The chain uses TRBV28 and TRBJ2-2, with D possibly TRBD2 on 7 matching bases. The CDR3 spans 15 residues. V was clipped by 7 bases and J by 5 bases, with 17 bases between them. CDR1 is MDHEN and CDR2 is SYDVKM in the germline V gene. CDR3 bases: TGTGCCAGCAAAGGGGGAGGGCATCGGACCGGGGAGCTGTTTTTT. Residues: CASKGGGHRTGELFF.

This chain connects TRBV20-1 to TRBJ2-3; D call uncertain. The CDR3 consists of 10 residues. Germline values: CDR1 DFQATT, CDR2 SNEGSKA (reference sequence). V was clipped by 3 bases and J by 6 bases, with 4 bases between them. CDR3 DNA sequence: TGCAGTGCTAGCCGGGATACGCAGTATTTT. It translates to CSASRDTQYF.

The sample holds a few counts of this clonotype. The J gene is TRBJ2-7, the V gene TRBV5-4, with 9 bases lining up with TRBD1. The germline CDR1 and CDR2 sequences are SGHNT and YYREEE (reference sequence). V was pared by 4 bases and J by 6 bases, with 8 bases of the junction left unmatched. This CDR3 has 14 amino acids. The CDR3 spells CASSITGGSREQYF. In DNA form, the CDR3 reads TGTGCCAGCAGCATCACAGGGGGCTCGCGCGAGCAGTACTTC. Full variable domain (missing parts from reference TRBV5-4 and TRBJ2-7): ETGVTQSPTHLIKTRGQQVTLRCSSQSGHNTVSWYQQALGQGPQFIFQYYREEENGRGNFPPRFSGLQFPNYSSELNVNALELDDSALYLCASSITGGSREQYFGPGTRLTVT.

This clonotype qualifies as medium-sized. J is TRBJ2-1 and V is TRBV29-1; D is uncertain. CDR3 length: 12 residues. Germline values: CDR1 SQVTM, CDR2 ANQGSEA. V lost 3 bases, J lost 1 base, and 4 bases lay in between. CDR3 region: CSVDGSYNEQFF. CDR3 sequence (DNA): TGCAGCGTTGACGGATCCTACAATGAGCAGTTCTTC.

The rearrangement joins TRBV28 to TRBJ2-1; 7 bases are a match to TRBD1. The germline CDR1 and CDR2 sequences are MDHEN and SYDVKM. The J segment lost 6 bases and the V segment lost 6 bases, leaving 11 bases of the junction unmatched. The CDR3 extends over 15 amino acids. The CDR3 reads CASSPGQVRFNEQFF. The CDR3 nucleotides read TGTGCCAGCAGCCCCGGACAGGTTAGATTCAATGAGCAGTTCTTC.

A remark on this clonotype: A read error is possible here, since a much larger clone lies one base away. CDR3 nucleotide sequence: TGTGCCAGCAGTTACTCGTCGATCTATGACTACACCTTC. This translates into CASSYSSIYDYTF. The chain is built from TRBV6-5 and TRBJ1-2; unclear D gene. Germline assignment: CDR1 MNHEY and CDR2 SVGAGI. There are 13 residues in the CDR3.

V is TRBV7-9 and J is TRBJ2-1, with 14 nucleotides matching TRBD2. This CDR3 contains 18 residues. The V segment lost 4 bases and the J segment 6 bases; nucleotides outside the gene matches: 11. In germline, CDR1 is SEHNR, CDR2 FQNEAQ (reference sequence). CDR3 loop: CASSSPGTSGSLLNEQFF. Written as DNA, the CDR3 is TGTGCCAGCAGCTCACCCGGGACTAGCGGGAGTCTCCTCAATGAGCAGTTCTTC.

This clonotype appeared a few times. The chain carries TRBV9 and TRBJ2-7; D call uncertain. The germline V gene has CDR1 SGDLS and CDR2 YYNGEE. This CDR3 comprises 13 residues. The V end lost 0 bases, the J end lost 1 base, and 5 bases lay between the germline ends. As DNA, the CDR3 is TGTGCCAGCAGCGTAGGAGGATCCTACGAGCAGTACTTC. As protein: CASSVGGSYEQYF.

This clonotype came up a few times. The chain recombines TRBV7-2 with TRBJ2-1, with TRBD1 matching 7 bases. This CDR3 has 15 residues. CDR1 is SGHTA and CDR2 is FQGNSA in the germline V gene. V shed 3 bases, J shed 9 bases, and the junction held 11 bases outside the gene matches. CDR3: CASSLVSGGNVEQFF. The CDR3 DNA reads TGTGCCAGCAGCTTGGTGTCAGGGGGAAATGTTGAGCAGTTCTTC.